These 2 T cell receptor beta chains came from one sample sequenced in a study of T cells in Graves' hyperthyroidism and ophthalmopathy. TCR beta CDR3 region amplification was performed from RNA transcripts. Researchers ran a first-round RT-PCR on the TCR CDR3 using the HTBI primer set. TCRdb redid the calling of the multiplex PCR reads with MiXCR, one entry per CDR3 protein. The table lists about 530,000 distinct CDR3 sequences, 17% of them singletons. The sequenced sample was blood. All receptors derive from a woman between 18 and 29 years old with Graves' ophthalmopathy.

This clonotype was picked up many times. CDR3 nucleotide sequence: TGTGCCAGCAGTAATCACGGGGGGCATAACGGGGAGCTGTTTTTT. This encodes CASSNHGGHNGELFF. V gene TRBV28 combines with J gene TRBJ2-2; possibly TRBD2 for D (7 bases). Germline V gives CDR1 MDHEN, CDR2 SYDVKM. V was pared by 5 bases and J by 7 bases, with 17 bases between. This CDR3 is 15 amino acids long. Full variable domain (outside the CDR3, taken from reference TRBV28 and TRBJ2-2): DVKVTQSSRYLVKRTGEKVFLECVQDMDHENMFWYRQDPGLGLRLIYFSYDVKMKEKGDIPEGYSVSREKKERFSLILESASTNQTSMYLCASSNHGGHNGELFFGEGSRLTVL.

In its sample, this clonotype was seen many times. The chain links TRBV12-3 or TRBV12-4 to TRBJ1-5; no reliable D call. The length of the CDR3 is 14 residues. V lost 7 bases and J 0 bases, leaving 10 bases between the germline ends. CDR3 residues: CASKVFSSNQPQHF. The CDR3 bases are TGTGCCAGCAAGGTCTTTAGTAGCAATCAGCCCCAGCATTTT.